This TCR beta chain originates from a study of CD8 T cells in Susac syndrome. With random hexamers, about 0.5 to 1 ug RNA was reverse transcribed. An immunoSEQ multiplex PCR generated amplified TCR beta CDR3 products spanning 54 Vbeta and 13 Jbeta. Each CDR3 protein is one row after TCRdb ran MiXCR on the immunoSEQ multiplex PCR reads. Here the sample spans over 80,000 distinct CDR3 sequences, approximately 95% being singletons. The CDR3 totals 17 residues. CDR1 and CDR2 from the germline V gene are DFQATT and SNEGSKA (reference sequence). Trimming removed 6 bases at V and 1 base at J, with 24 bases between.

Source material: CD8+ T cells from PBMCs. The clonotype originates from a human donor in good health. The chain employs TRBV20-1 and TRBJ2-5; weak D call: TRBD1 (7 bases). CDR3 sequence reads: CSAKDETRQGLQETQYF. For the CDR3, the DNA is TGCAGTGCAAAAGACGAAACTCGACAGGGACTCCAAGAGACCCAGTACTTC.